These 15 T cell receptor beta chains originate from one sample sequenced in a study of CD8 T cells in ankylosing spondylitis. TCRdb analysed the 5' RACE reads with MiXCR anew, one entry per CDR3 protein. The sample records some 140,000 distinct CDR3 sequences, around 6.6% being singletons. Sequences were obtained from blood, either unsorted or a sorted T cell fraction (not recorded which). These receptors all stem from a female donor with ankylosing spondylitis or in good health (not recorded which).

The chain has TRBV6-2 or TRBV6-3 and TRBJ2-7, with 10 bases identical to TRBD1. CDR1 and CDR2 from the germline V gene are MNHEY and SVGEGT. The CDR3 loop spans 15 amino acids. The ends lost 6 bases at V and 6 bases at J; junction bases unmatched: 11. CDR3 in DNA: TGTGCCAGCAGACCCACTCGGACAGGGGGTGGCGAGCAGTACTTC. This sequence encodes CASRPTRTGGGEQYF.

The chain joins TRBV11-2 to TRBJ2-5; D is ambiguous. CDR3 length: 14 amino acids. Germline CDR1 reads SGHAT; CDR2 reads FQNNGV. Trimming removed 5 bases at V and 1 base at J, with 11 bases between. The CDR3 coding sequence is TGTGCCAGCAGCCCTGGATCATCCCAAGAGACCCAGTACTTC. Its translation: CASSPGSSQETQYF.

This sequence joins TRBV12-3 or TRBV12-4 and TRBJ1-5, with TRBD1 identical over 11 bases. This CDR3 is 18 amino acids long. J lost 2 bases, V lost 5 bases, and 11 bases had no gene match. CDR3 loop: CASSTGQGARIGNQPQHF. For the CDR3, the DNA is TGTGCCAGCAGTACCGGACAGGGGGCAAGGATTGGCAATCAGCCCCAGCATTTT.

This clonotype came up many times. V is TRBV2 and J is TRBJ1-2; no reliable D call. This CDR3 contains 14 residues. In germline, CDR1 is SNHLY, CDR2 FYNNEI. V was cut by 4 bases and J by 3 bases, with 12 bases left in between. The CDR3 nucleotides are TGTGCCAGCAGTGTCGCCGTCTCTGACTATGGCTACACCTTC. Translating gives CASSVAVSDYGYTF.

The chain joins TRBV7-9 to TRBJ2-1; 8 nucleotides align to TRBD2. Germline trimming cut 7 bases from V and 8 bases from J; bases unmatched to any gene: 7. Germline V gives CDR1 SEHNR, CDR2 FQNEAQ (reference sequence). The CDR3 is made up of 13 amino acids. CDR3 sequence (DNA): TGTGCCAGCAACTCGGTCGGGAGGGATGAGCAGTTCTTC. Amino acids: CASNSVGRDEQFF.

Regarding this clonotype: A read error may explain this, as a much larger clone is one base away. V and J are TRBV3-1 and TRBJ2-7; 8 bases map to TRBD2. Germline V gene lookup returns CDR1 LGHDT and CDR2 YNNKEL (reference sequence). This CDR3 comprises 15 residues. The CDR3 DNA is TGTGCCTGCAGCCATGCAGCGGGGGAGTACTACGAGCAGTACTTC. It is translated as CACSHAAGEYYEQYF.

This clonotype was observed at least ten times. The rearrangement links TRBV5-1 to TRBJ2-2, with 11 bases fitting TRBD2. V shed 0 bases, J shed 0 bases, and the junction held 4 bases outside the gene matches. The length of the CDR3 is 18 residues. The V gene's germline CDR1 is SGHRS and CDR2 YFSETQ. In DNA form, the CDR3 reads TGCGCCAGCAGCTTGGCCCCTAGCGGGGGGACGAACACCGGGGAGCTGTTTTTT. Translated, it gives CASSLAPSGGTNTGELFF.

This clonotype was recorded many times. The chain recombines TRBV20-1 with TRBJ1-5, with D uncertain. The V end was cut by 3 bases, the J end by 9 bases, with 24 bases between. This CDR3 has 16 residues. Looked up from germline, CDR1 is DFQATT and CDR2 is SNEGSKA (reference sequence). CDR3 residues: CSAREDGALREGPQHF. For the CDR3, the DNA is TGCAGTGCTAGGGAGGACGGAGCCCTAAGGGAAGGGCCCCAGCATTTT.

For this clonotype: A much larger clonotype is one base distant, so this may be a read error. The V gene is TRBV3-1, the J gene TRBJ2-3, with unresolved D. Germline values: CDR1 LGHDT, CDR2 YNNKEL (reference sequence). The CDR3 runs to 14 residues. CDR3 sequence: CASGHYSSTDTQYF. The CDR3 region has the DNA TGTGCCAGCGGCCATTACAGTAGCACAGATACGCAGTATTTT.

This clonotype was observed many times. V and J are TRBV7-3 and TRBJ1-3, with D maybe TRBD1 (5 bases). The CDR3 runs to 15 residues. V lost 1 base, J lost 0 bases, and 7 bases lay in between. Germline V lookup: CDR1 SGHTA, CDR2 FQGTGA. DNA for the CDR3: TGTGCCAGCAGCTTAATTGGGGCCTCTGGAAACACCATATATTTT. This sequence encodes CASSLIGASGNTIYF.

This clonotype has only a few counts. The chain couples TRBV7-9 to TRBJ2-2; unclear D gene. Germline V lookup: CDR1 SEHNR, CDR2 FQNEAQ (reference sequence). The CDR3 consists of 13 residues. V dropped 3 bases and J dropped 5 bases, with 7 bases sitting between them. In nucleotides, the CDR3 is TGTGCCAGCAGCTTGTTCCCGACCGGGGAGCTGTTTTTT. Protein: CASSLFPTGELFF.

The chain is built from TRBV9 and TRBJ2-7, with D possibly being TRBD1 (6 bases). Germline V gene lookup returns CDR1 SGDLS and CDR2 YYNGEE. Trimming removed 3 bases from V and 2 bases from J, with 21 bases in between. The CDR3 totals 17 residues. CDR3 protein: CASSARTEPYTPYEQYF. In nucleotides, the CDR3 is TGTGCCAGCAGCGCCCGGACAGAGCCTTACACACCCTACGAGCAGTACTTC.

This clonotype has a count of ten or more. Likely a read error: the CDR3 ends without its conserved phenylalanine or tryptophan. The V call is TRBV5-1, the J call TRBJ1-1, with D possibly TRBD1 on 5 matching bases. CDR1 and CDR2 from the germline V gene are SGHRS and YFSETQ. V dropped 0 bases and J dropped 8 bases, with 8 bases sitting between them. The CDR3 totals 12 residues. The CDR3 sequence is CASSLGSGEAFL. CDR3 bases: TGCGCCAGCAGCTTGGGATCAGGGGAAGCTTTCCTT.

The sample holds a few counts of this clonotype. V and J are TRBV12-3 or TRBV12-4 and TRBJ2-7; 8 nucleotides agree with TRBD1. The V and J ends lost 5 bases and 1 base, in that order; junction bases with no gene match: 7. The CDR3 runs to 15 residues. CDR3 protein: CASSTSTGVSYEQYF. Here the CDR3 DNA reads TGTGCCAGCAGTACATCGACAGGGGTTTCCTACGAGCAGTACTTC.

This clonotype was counted at least ten times. The chain employs TRBV12-3 or TRBV12-4 and TRBJ1-1, with unresolved D. This CDR3 is built from 13 residues. V was cut by 3 bases and J by 5 bases, with 10 bases left in between. Here the CDR3 DNA reads TGTGCCAGCAGTTTTGGTCCGGGGACTGAAGCTTTCTTT. Translated: CASSFGPGTEAFF.